The 18 T cell receptor beta chains given below trace back to one sample, sequenced in a study of regulatory T cells in long-lasting Graves disease. Time point of the sample: newly diagnosed GD, antithyroid drugs for less than 3 months. The TCR library was made from RNA extracted from PBMCs. For TCR beta, libraries came from iRepertoire HTBI primers and Arm-PCR of CDR3 regions. TCRdb called the multiplex PCR reads again in MiXCR, with one record for every CDR3 protein. The data hold 520,000 or so distinct CDR3 sequences, with more than 10% observed a single time. This sample also appeared in a second study, on T cells in Graves' hyperthyroidism and ophthalmopathy.

The sequencing here drew on peripheral blood mononuclear cells (PBMCs), taken at new diagnosis, from a patient treated with antithyroid drugs. The receptors originated from a woman aged 30 to 39 with Graves disease.

With regard to this clonotype: The likely explanation is a read error, given a far larger clone one base away. The chain links TRBV2 to TRBJ2-1; D may correspond to TRBD1 or TRBD2 (5 bases each). The CDR3 has 13 amino acids. Germline V gene data show CDR1 as SNHLY and CDR2 as FYNNEI. In nucleotides, the CDR3 is TGTGCCAGCAGTCCAAATCGGGGCAGGAGAGAGTACTTC. Translated: CASSPNRGRREYF.

This clonotype was seen many times. This chain links TRBV6-2 or TRBV6-3 with TRBJ2-5; 12 positions agree with TRBD1. V was clipped by 6 bases and J by 5 bases; unmatched bases: 7. Germline V gene lookup returns CDR1 MNHEY and CDR2 SVGEGT. The CDR3 runs to 15 residues. CDR3 coding DNA: TGTGCCAGCAGCGCCGGGACAGGGGGCGTCGAGACCCAGTACTTC. Its translation is CASSAGTGGVETQYF.

This clonotype was found many times. The rearrangement joins TRBV27 to TRBJ1-5; possibly TRBD1 for D (5 bases). Germline V gene data show CDR1 as MNHEY and CDR2 as SMNVEV (reference sequence). The CDR3 extends over 14 amino acids. With 3 bases removed from V and 6 bases from J, the gap between germline ends came to 12 bases. The CDR3 is CASSLNRGGQPQHF. The CDR3 DNA sequence: TGTGCCAGCAGTTTGAATAGGGGCGGTCAGCCCCAGCATTTT.

This clonotype turned up a few times. Since a much larger clone is just one base distant, this may be a read error. The rearrangement uses TRBV11-2 and TRBJ2-4; D perhaps matches TRBD1 (6 bases). The last part of the DNA fits TRBJ2-1 better; the J call may be wrong. The V gene's germline CDR1 is SGHAT and CDR2 FQNNGV. The length of the CDR3 is 15 residues. CDR3 nucleotides: TGTGCCAGCAGCTCCACCTCGGGACATTACAATGGGCAGTTCTTC. It translates to CASSSTSGHYNGQFF.

This clonotype was seen ten or more times. The chain has TRBV12-3 or TRBV12-4 and TRBJ1-2; D possibly corresponds to TRBD1 (5 bases). The CDR3 length is 11 residues. V was pared by 5 bases and J by 7 bases, with 8 bases between. CDR3 sequence: CASSPGTGYTF. Here the CDR3 DNA reads TGTGCCAGCAGTCCCGGGACTGGCTACACCTTC.

This clonotype was seen a handful of times. The genes are TRBV13 and TRBJ2-4; the D is unclear. Looked up from germline, CDR1 is PRHDT and CDR2 is FYEKMQ (reference sequence). Between the trimmed V and J ends, which lost 0 bases and 2 bases, there was a span of 11 bases. This CDR3 region has 16 residues. The chain's CDR3 is CASSLGGWSSKNIQYF. CDR3 DNA sequence: TGTGCCAGCAGCTTAGGGGGATGGAGTTCCAAAAACATTCAGTACTTC.

In its sample, this clonotype was seen a few times. The chain uses TRBV2 and TRBJ2-1, with 8 bases that match TRBD1. V gave up 6 bases and J gave up 10 bases; unmatched junction bases: 14. The CDR3 spans 15 residues. Germline lookup yields CDR1 SNHLY and CDR2 FYNNEI. CDR3 protein: CASSLRQGNQGEQFF. Written as DNA, the CDR3 is TGTGCCAGCAGCCTTAGACAGGGGAATCAGGGCGAGCAGTTCTTC.

This clonotype was found a few times. The chain uses TRBV5-1 and TRBJ1-2; no reliable D call. Germline lookup yields CDR1 SGHRS and CDR2 YFSETQ. Trimming removed 0 bases from V and 6 bases from J, with 9 bases in between. The CDR3 sequence is 13 residues long. The CDR3 loop reads CASSLATSDGYTF. The CDR3 nucleotides read TGCGCCAGCAGCTTGGCCACCTCGGATGGCTACACCTTC.

This clonotype was counted a few times. The V and J genes are TRBV7-9 and TRBJ2-1; a weak D match, TRBD1 (6 bases). V lost 1 base to trimming and J lost 4 bases, with 11 bases between them. This CDR3 has 15 residues. CDR1 SEHNR and CDR2 FQNEAQ come from the germline V gene (reference sequence). In DNA form, the CDR3 reads TGTGCCAGCAGCTTAGGGACAGAGAGATACAATGAGCAGTTCTTC. Protein product: CASSLGTERYNEQFF.

This clonotype was recorded many times. This sequence joins TRBV28 and TRBJ2-3; possibly TRBD1 or TRBD2 for D (6 bases each). V gave up 3 bases and J gave up 8 bases, with 15 bases separating them. The CDR3 totals 14 residues. Germline V gene data show CDR1 as MDHEN and CDR2 as SYDVKM. The CDR3 sequence: CASSFARGGGTQYF. The CDR3 DNA sequence: TGTGCCAGCAGTTTTGCCAGGGGAGGAGGTACGCAGTATTTT.

The chain uses TRBV29-1 and TRBJ2-7; 8 nucleotides line up with TRBD1. There are 14 residues in the CDR3. The germline gives CDR1 SQVTM, CDR2 ANQGSEA. J was trimmed by 6 bases and V by 2 bases; bases with no gene match: 9. CDR3 protein: CSVERGTGRGEQYF. The CDR3 DNA sequence: TGCAGCGTTGAACGCGGGACAGGAAGAGGCGAGCAGTACTTC.

This clonotype was seen ten or more times. The chain uses TRBV30 and TRBJ2-1; D is possibly TRBD2 (6 bases). With 2 bases removed from V and 4 bases from J, the gap between germline ends came to 15 bases. This CDR3 region has 15 residues. CDR1 and CDR2 from the germline V gene are GTSNPN and SVGIG (reference sequence). The CDR3 sequence: CAWSYSGTDYNEQFF. The CDR3 DNA reads as TGTGCCTGGAGTTACTCCGGGACTGATTACAATGAGCAGTTCTTC.

This clonotype has only a few counts. The chain is built from TRBV7-2 and TRBJ2-1, with D maybe TRBD1 (6 bases). The J call may not be correct, given that the DNA end is closer to TRBJ2-5. The CDR3 has 15 residues. Germline V gene lookup returns CDR1 SGHTA and CDR2 FQGNSA. In DNA, the CDR3 is TGTGCCAGCAGTCAACAGGGTGCCGGTGGGGAGACCCAGTACTTC. Its translation is CASSQQGAGGETQYF.

This clonotype has at least ten counts. The rearrangement joins TRBV7-2 to TRBJ1-1; 7 positions agree with TRBD1. Germline CDR1 reads SGHTA; CDR2 reads FQGNSA. There are 13 residues in the CDR3. V shed 2 bases and J 5 bases; nucleotides not matched to a gene: 2. The CDR3 DNA sequence: TGTGCCAGCAGCTTACAACAGGGGACTGAAGCTTTCTTT. This encodes CASSLQQGTEAFF.

The sample holds a few counts of this clonotype. The V gene is TRBV5-1, the J gene TRBJ1-2; D ambiguous. CDR1 is SGHRS, CDR2 YFSETQ, per germline. Trimming cost V 2 bases and J 6 bases, with 14 bases left between them. The CDR3 consists of 14 residues. Here the CDR3 DNA reads TGCGCCAGCAGCTTCGATACACGGACGGATGGCTACACCTTC. Its translation: CASSFDTRTDGYTF.

This clonotype was counted many times. The CDR3 reads CSVVVWGESGGRDTQYF. The CDR3 DNA follows: TGCAGCGTTGTAGTGTGGGGTGAAAGCGGGGGACGGGATACGCAGTATTTT. The gene calls are TRBV29-1 and TRBJ2-3; TRBD2 matches at 8 bases. The CDR3 spans 17 residues. The J segment lost 6 bases and the V segment lost 4 bases, leaving 18 bases of the junction unmatched. Germline assignment: CDR1 SQVTM and CDR2 ANQGSEA.

CDR3 DNA: TGTGCCAGCAGCGTAGCCGGGACTAGCGGGGGCCAAGAGACCCAGTACTTC. It encodes CASSVAGTSGGQETQYF. V gene TRBV9 combines with J gene TRBJ2-5; 14 nucleotides align to TRBD2. CDR1 is SGDLS, CDR2 YYNGEE, per germline. The trim removed 0 bases at V and 1 base at J, leaving 2 bases unmatched. The CDR3 spans 17 residues.

The chain combines TRBV11-2 with TRBJ2-7; TRBD2 matches 9 bases. V shed 1 base and J 7 bases; nucleotides not matched to a gene: 14. The CDR3 has 17 residues. Germline CDR1 is SGHAT and CDR2 is FQNNGV. CDR3 region: CASSLGQSSGSLGEQYF. DNA of the CDR3: TGTGCCAGCAGCTTAGGTCAGAGTAGCGGGAGTTTGGGGGAGCAGTACTTC. The full variable domain, completed using reference TRBV11-2 and TRBJ2-7, is EAGVAQSPRYKIIEKRQSVAFWCNPISGHATLYWYQQILGQGPKLLIQFQNNGVVDDSQLPKDRFSAERLKGVDSTLKIQPAKLEDSAVYLCASSLGQSSGSLGEQYFGPGTRLTVT.